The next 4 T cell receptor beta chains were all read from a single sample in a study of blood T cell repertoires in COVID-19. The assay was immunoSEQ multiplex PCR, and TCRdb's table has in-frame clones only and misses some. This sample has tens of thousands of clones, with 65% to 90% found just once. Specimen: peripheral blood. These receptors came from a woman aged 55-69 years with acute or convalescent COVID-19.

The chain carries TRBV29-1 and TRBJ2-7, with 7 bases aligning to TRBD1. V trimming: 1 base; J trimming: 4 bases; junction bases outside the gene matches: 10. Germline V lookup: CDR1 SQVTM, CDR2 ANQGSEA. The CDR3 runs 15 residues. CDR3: CSVEVPEDRVYEQYF. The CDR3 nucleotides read TGCAGCGTTGAAGTCCCCGAAGACAGGGTTTACGAGCAGTACTTC.

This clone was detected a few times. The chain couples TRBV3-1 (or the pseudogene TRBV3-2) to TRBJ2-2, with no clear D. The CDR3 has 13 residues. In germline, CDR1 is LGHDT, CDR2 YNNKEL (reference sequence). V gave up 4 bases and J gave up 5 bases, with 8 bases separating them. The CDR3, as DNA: TGTGCCAGCAGCCTTTCGGGTACCGGGGAGCTGTTTTTT. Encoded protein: CASSLSGTGELFF.

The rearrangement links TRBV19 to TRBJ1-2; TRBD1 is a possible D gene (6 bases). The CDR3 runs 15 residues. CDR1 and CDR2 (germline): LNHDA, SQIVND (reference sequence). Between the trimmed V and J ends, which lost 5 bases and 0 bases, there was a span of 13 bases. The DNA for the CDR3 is TGTGCCAGTAGTTCGCGACAGGCATCTAACTATGGCTACACCTTC. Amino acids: CASSSRQASNYGYTF.

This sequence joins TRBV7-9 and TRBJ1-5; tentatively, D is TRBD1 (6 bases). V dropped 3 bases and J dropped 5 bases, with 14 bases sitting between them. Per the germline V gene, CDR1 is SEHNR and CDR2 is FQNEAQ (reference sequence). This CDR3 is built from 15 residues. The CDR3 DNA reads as TGTGCCAGCAGCTTTCACAGAGAGGGGGATCAGCCCCAGCATTTT. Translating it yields CASSFHREGDQPQHF.